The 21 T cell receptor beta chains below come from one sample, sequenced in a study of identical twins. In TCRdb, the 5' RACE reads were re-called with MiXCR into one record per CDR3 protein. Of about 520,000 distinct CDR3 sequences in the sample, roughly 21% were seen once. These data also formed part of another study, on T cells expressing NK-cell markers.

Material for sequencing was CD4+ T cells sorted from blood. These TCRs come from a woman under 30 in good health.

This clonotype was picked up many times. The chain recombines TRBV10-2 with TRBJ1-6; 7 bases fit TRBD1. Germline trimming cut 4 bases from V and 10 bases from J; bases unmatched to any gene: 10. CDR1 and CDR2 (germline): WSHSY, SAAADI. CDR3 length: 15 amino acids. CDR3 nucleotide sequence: TGCGCCAGCAGTGGACAGGGAGGAGGGGTGTCACCCCTCCACTTT. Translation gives CASSGQGGGVSPLHF.

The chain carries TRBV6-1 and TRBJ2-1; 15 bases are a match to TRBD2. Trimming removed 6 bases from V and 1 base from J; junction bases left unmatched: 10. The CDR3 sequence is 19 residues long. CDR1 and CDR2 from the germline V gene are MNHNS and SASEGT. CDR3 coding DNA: TGTGCCAGCAGCCCTGGACTAGCGGGGGGGCTAAGGTCCTACAATGAGCAGTTCTTC. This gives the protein CASSPGLAGGLRSYNEQFF.

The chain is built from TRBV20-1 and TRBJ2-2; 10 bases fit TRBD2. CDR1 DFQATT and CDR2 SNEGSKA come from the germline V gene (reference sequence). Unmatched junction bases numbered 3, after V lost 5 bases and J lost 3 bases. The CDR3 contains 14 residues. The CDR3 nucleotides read TGCAGTGCTCTAGCGGGAGCCCACACCGGGGAGCTGTTTTTT. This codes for CSALAGAHTGELFF.

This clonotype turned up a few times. CDR3 bases: TGTGCCAGCAGATCTCAGTCGGGACAGACGAACACCGGGGAGCTGTTTTTT. Translated: CASRSQSGQTNTGELFF. The rearrangement joins TRBV6-5 to TRBJ2-2; 7 bases are a match to TRBD1. V was clipped by 6 bases and J by 0 bases; unmatched bases: 10. There are 17 residues in the CDR3. Germline lookup yields CDR1 MNHEY and CDR2 SVGAGI.

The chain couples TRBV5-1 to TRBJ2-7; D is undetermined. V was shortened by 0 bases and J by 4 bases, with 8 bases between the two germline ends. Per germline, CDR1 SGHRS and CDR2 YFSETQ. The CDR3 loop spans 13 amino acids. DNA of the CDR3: TGCGCCAGCAGCTTGGATATGCTATACGAGCAGTACTTC. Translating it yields CASSLDMLYEQYF.

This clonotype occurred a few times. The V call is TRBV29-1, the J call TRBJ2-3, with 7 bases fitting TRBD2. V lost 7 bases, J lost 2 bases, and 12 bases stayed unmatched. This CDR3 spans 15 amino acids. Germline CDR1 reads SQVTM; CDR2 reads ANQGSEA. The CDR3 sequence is CSASNPSGITDTQYF. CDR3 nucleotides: TGCAGCGCCTCGAACCCCAGCGGGATCACAGATACGCAGTATTTT.

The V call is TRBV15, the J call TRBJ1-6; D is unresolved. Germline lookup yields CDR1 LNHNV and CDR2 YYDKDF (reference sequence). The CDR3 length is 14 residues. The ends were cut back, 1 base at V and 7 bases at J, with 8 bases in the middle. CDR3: CATSRAHKNSPLHF. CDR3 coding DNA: TGTGCCACCAGCAGAGCCCACAAGAATTCACCCCTCCACTTT. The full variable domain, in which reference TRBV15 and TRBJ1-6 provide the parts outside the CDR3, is DAMVIQNPRYQVTQFGKPVTLSCSQTLNHNVMYWYQQKSSQAPKLLFHYYDKDFNNEADTPDNFQSRRPNTSFCFLDIRSPGLGDTAMYLCATSRAHKNSPLHFGNGTRLTVT.

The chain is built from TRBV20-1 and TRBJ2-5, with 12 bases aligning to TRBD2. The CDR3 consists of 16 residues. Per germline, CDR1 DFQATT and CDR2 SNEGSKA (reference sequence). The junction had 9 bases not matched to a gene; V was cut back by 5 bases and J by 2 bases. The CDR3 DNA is TGCAGTGCTCGCGTTGGGCTAGCGGGAGGGCAAGAGACCCAGTACTTC. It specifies CSARVGLAGGQETQYF.

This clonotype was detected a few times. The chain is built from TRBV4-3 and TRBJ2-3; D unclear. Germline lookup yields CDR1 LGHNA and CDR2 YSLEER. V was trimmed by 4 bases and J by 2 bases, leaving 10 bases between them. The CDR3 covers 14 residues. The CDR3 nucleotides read TGCGCCAGCAGCCTCGACGGCTTCACAGATACGCAGTATTTT. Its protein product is CASSLDGFTDTQYF.

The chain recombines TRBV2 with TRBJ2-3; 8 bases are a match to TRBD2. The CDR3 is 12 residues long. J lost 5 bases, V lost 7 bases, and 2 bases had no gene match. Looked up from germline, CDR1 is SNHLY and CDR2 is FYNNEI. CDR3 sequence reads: CASNGGGDTQYF. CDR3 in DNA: TGTGCCAGCAACGGGGGGGGAGATACGCAGTATTTT.

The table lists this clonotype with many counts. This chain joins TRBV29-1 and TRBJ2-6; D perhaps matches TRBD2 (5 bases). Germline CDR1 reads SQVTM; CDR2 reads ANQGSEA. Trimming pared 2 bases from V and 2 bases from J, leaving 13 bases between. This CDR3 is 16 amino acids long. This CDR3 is CSVERSGSPGANVLTF. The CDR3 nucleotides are TGCAGCGTTGAAAGATCGGGGTCCCCTGGGGCCAACGTCCTGACTTTC.

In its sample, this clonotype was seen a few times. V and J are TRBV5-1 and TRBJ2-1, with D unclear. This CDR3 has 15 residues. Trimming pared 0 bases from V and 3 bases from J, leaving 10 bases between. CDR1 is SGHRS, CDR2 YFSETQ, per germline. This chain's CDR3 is CASSLVAGNYNEQFF. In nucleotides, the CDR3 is TGCGCCAGCAGCTTGGTTGCTGGGAACTACAATGAGCAGTTCTTC.

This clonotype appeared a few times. The CDR3 sequence is CATTERLESGELFF. The CDR3 bases are TGCGCCACCACGGAGCGGCTGGAGTCCGGGGAGCTGTTTTTT. V is TRBV5-1 and J is TRBJ2-2, with a tentative D call TRBD2 (5 bases). Trimming removed 9 bases at V and 6 bases at J, with 18 bases between. The length of the CDR3 is 14 residues. From germline, CDR1 is SGHRS and CDR2 YFSETQ.

The CDR3 bases are TGTGCCATCGGACTAGCGGGGGGCAACGAGCAGTACTTC. Translated, it gives CAIGLAGGNEQYF. The J gene is TRBJ2-7, the V gene TRBV10-3, with TRBD2 matching 14 bases. The CDR3 totals 13 residues. The germline CDR1 and CDR2 sequences are ENHRY and SYGVKD. V was pared by 8 bases and J by 5 bases, with 2 bases of the junction left unmatched.

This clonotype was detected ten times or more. CDR3 DNA sequence: TGTGCCAGCAGTTACTCGAGTCAGGGGAGGACTGAAGCTTTCTTT. Protein product: CASSYSSQGRTEAFF. The chain joins TRBV6-5 to TRBJ1-1; tentatively, D is TRBD1 (6 bases). The CDR3 runs 15 residues. Germline loops: CDR1 MNHEY, CDR2 SVGAGI. Trimming pared 0 bases from V and 5 bases from J, leaving 13 bases between.

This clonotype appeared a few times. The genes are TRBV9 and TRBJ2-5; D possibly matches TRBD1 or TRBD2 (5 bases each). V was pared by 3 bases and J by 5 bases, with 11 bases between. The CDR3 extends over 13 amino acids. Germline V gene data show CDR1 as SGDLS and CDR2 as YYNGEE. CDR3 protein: CASSEGSMETQYF. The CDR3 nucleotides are TGTGCCAGCAGCGAGGGGAGTATGGAGACCCAGTACTTC.

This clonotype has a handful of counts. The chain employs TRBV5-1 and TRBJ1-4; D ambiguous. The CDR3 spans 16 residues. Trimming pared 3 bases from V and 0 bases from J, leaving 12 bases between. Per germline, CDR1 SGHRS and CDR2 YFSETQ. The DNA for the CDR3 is TGCGCCAGCAGCTCCACACAGACCGCAACTAATGAAAAACTGTTTTTT. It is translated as CASSSTQTATNEKLFF. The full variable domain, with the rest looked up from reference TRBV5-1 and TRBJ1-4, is KAGVTQTPRYLIKTRGQQVTLSCSPISGHRSVSWYQQTPGQGLQFLFEYFSETQRNKGNFPGRFSGRQFSNSRSEMNVSTLELGDSALYLCASSSTQTATNEKLFFGSGTQLSVL.

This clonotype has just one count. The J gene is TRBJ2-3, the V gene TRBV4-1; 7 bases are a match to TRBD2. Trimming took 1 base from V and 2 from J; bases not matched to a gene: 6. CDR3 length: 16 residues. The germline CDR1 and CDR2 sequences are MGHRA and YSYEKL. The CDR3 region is CASSQVAAGNTDTQYF. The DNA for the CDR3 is TGCGCCAGCAGCCAAGTTGCAGCGGGAAACACAGATACGCAGTATTTT.

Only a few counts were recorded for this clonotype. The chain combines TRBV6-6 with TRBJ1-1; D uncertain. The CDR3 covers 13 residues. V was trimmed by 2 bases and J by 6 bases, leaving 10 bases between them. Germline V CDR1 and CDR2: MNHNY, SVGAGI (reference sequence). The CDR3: CASSYGEGAEAFF. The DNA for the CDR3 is TGTGCCAGCAGTTACGGGGAGGGCGCTGAAGCTTTCTTT.

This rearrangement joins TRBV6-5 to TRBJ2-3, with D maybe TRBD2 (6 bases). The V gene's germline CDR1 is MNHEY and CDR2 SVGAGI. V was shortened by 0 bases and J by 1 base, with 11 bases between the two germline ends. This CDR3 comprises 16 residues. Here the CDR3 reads CASSYSAGRRTDTQYF. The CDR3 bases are TGTGCCAGCAGTTACTCTGCGGGGCGGCGCACAGATACGCAGTATTTT.

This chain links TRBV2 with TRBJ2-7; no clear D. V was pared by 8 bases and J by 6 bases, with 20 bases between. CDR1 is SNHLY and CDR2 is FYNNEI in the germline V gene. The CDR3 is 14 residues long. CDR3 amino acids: CASSLLGVSGEQYF. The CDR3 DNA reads TGTGCCAGCTCCCTCCTAGGAGTGTCGGGCGAGCAGTACTTC. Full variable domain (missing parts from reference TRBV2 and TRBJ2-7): EPEVTQTPSHQVTQMGQEVILRCVPISNHLYFYWYRQILGQKVEFLVSFYNNEISEKSEIFDDQFSVERPDGSNFTLKIRSTKLEDSAMYFCASSLLGVSGEQYFGPGTRLTVT.